Reported below is one TCR beta chain. The antigen is undetermined. The germline CDR1 and CDR2 sequences are MDHEN and SYDVKM. V was cut by 2 bases and J by 7 bases, with 8 bases left in between. The CDR3 has 12 amino acids. This sample is drawn from a study of PD-1 blockade in classical Hodgkin lymphoma. Sequencing used immunoSEQ multiplex PCR; TCRdb keeps in-frame clones, though not all of them. This sample has 99,000 or so clones; over 85% occur once, and the top ten carry 19%. Noted time point: cycle 4 day 1 (C4D1), after about 6 weeks of nivolumab. With no exception, relapse followed autologous stem cell transplantation in all patients, and brentuximab vedotin exposure varied. Each best response was a complete response, a partial response or progressive disease. Findings and caveats of the study: Significantly greater TCR diversity emerged by C4D1 in CD4+ cells but not CD8+ cells. In newly diagnosed patients, baseline TCR diversity was reportedly below that of healthy donors.

This receptor was identified in a human donor with classical Hodgkin lymphoma. The chain is built from TRBV28 and TRBJ1-2; no clear D gene. The sequenced sample was peripheral blood mononuclear cells (PBMCs), obtained before the fourth cycle of nivolumab. The CDR3 bases are TGTGCCAGCAGTTTACCCACGGGTGGCTACACCTTC. Protein product: CASSLPTGGYTF.